This T cell receptor beta chain emerged from a study of CD8 T cells in Susac syndrome. Germline CDR1 reads SQVTM; CDR2 reads ANQGSEA. This CDR3 spans 11 amino acids. Trimming took 0 bases from V and 12 from J, leaving 11 bases between them. Sequencing of TCR beta covered CD8+ and CD4+ T cells obtained from blood. With random hexamers, reverse transcription was performed on about 0.5 to 1 ug of RNA. In TCRdb, the immunoSEQ multiplex PCR reads were re-called with MiXCR into one record per CDR3 protein. The sample holds 150,000 to 200,000 distinct CDR3 sequences, around 94% seen once. This rearrangement joins TRBV29-1 to TRBJ1-1, with TRBD1 as a possible D gene (6 bases). This receptor was taken from a human donor in good health. The material sequenced was CD4+ T cells from PBMCs. In DNA, the CDR3 is TGCAGCGTTGAAGACCGGGGGGCGACTTTCTTT. Translated: CSVEDRGATFF.